A single sample is the source of the 31 T cell receptor beta chains below, sequenced in a study of blood T cell repertoires in COVID-19. The repertoire was sequenced with immunoSEQ multiplex PCR; TCRdb's copy has only in-frame clones and lacks some. The table shows about 230,000 clones, with roughly 85% occurring only once. The specimen sequenced was peripheral blood. Every receptor here comes from a man aged 45-60 years with COVID-19, enrolled during active disease.

The table lists this clone with a count of one. The CDR3 nucleotides are TGTGCCAGCGGGCGACTAGGCACAGATACGCAGTATTTT. Translation: CASGRLGTDTQYF. This sequence joins TRBV13 and TRBJ2-3; possible D gene TRBD2, 6 bases. Germline V CDR1 and CDR2: PRHDT, FYEKMQ (reference sequence). V lost 8 bases, J lost 1 base, and 10 bases lay in between. This CDR3 region has 13 residues.

The chain has TRBV19 and TRBJ1-5, with a tentative D call TRBD1 (5 bases). Trimming shortened V by 8 bases and J by 4 bases, and 12 bases separated the two germline ends. This CDR3 contains 13 residues. Germline values: CDR1 LNHDA, CDR2 SQIVND (reference sequence). The chain's CDR3 is CASEVGGNQPQHF. The CDR3 DNA sequence: TGTGCCAGTGAGGTCGGGGGGAATCAGCCCCAGCATTTT.

The chain recombines TRBV5-6 with TRBJ1-2; possibly TRBD1 for D (5 bases). CDR1 is SGHDT and CDR2 is YYEEEE in the germline V gene. V was pared by 7 bases and J by 5 bases, with 21 bases between. CDR3 length equals 15 residues. The CDR3 sequence: CASLSRAGPSYGYTF. In DNA, the CDR3 is TGTGCCAGCCTTAGCCGCGCGGGACCGAGTTATGGCTACACCTTC. Drawing the rest from reference TRBV5-6 and TRBJ1-2, the complete variable domain is DAGVTQSPTHLIKTRGQQVTLRCSPKSGHDTVSWYQQALGQGPQFIFQYYEEEERQRGNFPDRFSGHQFPNYSSELNVNALLLGDSALYLCASLSRAGPSYGYTFGSGTRLTVV.

The chain couples TRBV24-1 to TRBJ2-2; TRBD1 aligns across 8 bases. V gave up 6 bases and J gave up 2 bases; unmatched junction bases: 4. Germline V gene lookup returns CDR1 KGHDR and CDR2 SFDVKD. The CDR3 is 15 amino acids. CDR3 region: CATSKTGVNTGELFF. In nucleotides, the CDR3 is TGTGCCACCAGTAAGACAGGGGTAAACACCGGGGAGCTGTTTTTT.

Regarding this clone: The sample carries other DNA sequences with the same CDR3. The chain carries TRBV11-2 and TRBJ2-3; D perhaps matches TRBD1 (5 bases). The CDR3 has 14 amino acids. Germline assignment: CDR1 SGHAT and CDR2 FQNNGV. The V end was cut by 5 bases, the J end by 0 bases, with 9 bases between. The CDR3 sequence: CASSLGLSTDTQYF. The CDR3 DNA is TGTGCCAGCAGCCTGGGGCTTAGCACAGATACGCAGTATTTT.

The CDR3: CASSYRDKPYEQYF. The CDR3 DNA sequence: TGTGCCAGCAGCTACCGGGACAAACCCTACGAGCAGTACTTC. The chain links TRBV7-9 to TRBJ2-7; TRBD1 might be the D (6 bases). The germline V and J ends were trimmed by 4 bases and 2 bases, with 12 bases remaining between them. The germline V gene encodes CDR1 SEHNR and CDR2 FQNEAQ (reference sequence). This CDR3 spans 14 amino acids.

This chain joins TRBV7-2 and TRBJ2-5; D uncertain. Germline values: CDR1 SGHTA, CDR2 FQGNSA. Trimming removed 3 bases from V and 4 bases from J, with 3 bases in between. This CDR3 has 11 residues. CDR3 coding DNA: TGTGCCAGCAGCTTCGTAGAGACCCAGTACTTC. Protein: CASSFVETQYF.

The J gene is TRBJ2-7, the V gene TRBV6-6; tentative D call: TRBD1 (5 bases). Germline V gene lookup returns CDR1 MNHNY and CDR2 SVGAGI (reference sequence). V lost 5 bases and J 6 bases, leaving 11 bases between the germline ends. This CDR3 comprises 12 residues. CDR3 sequence reads: CASSGAGGEQYF. The CDR3 DNA reads as TGTGCCAGCAGTGGGGCTGGCGGCGAGCAGTACTTC.

The chain's CDR3 is CASSFRDRGPHQPQHF. The CDR3 nucleotides read TGTGCCAGCAGCTTTCGGGACAGGGGGCCCCATCAGCCCCAGCATTTT. V usage is TRBV7-2 and J usage is TRBJ1-5; the match to TRBD1 covers 12 bases. Germline V gene sequence: CDR1 SGHTA, CDR2 FQGNSA. The CDR3 is made up of 16 amino acids. V lost 3 bases to trimming and J lost 5 bases; unmatched junction nucleotides: 5.

This chain links TRBV5-8 with TRBJ2-1; D is possibly TRBD2 (6 bases). V lost 6 bases and J lost 9, with 25 bases in between. The germline V gene encodes CDR1 SGHTS and CDR2 YDEGEE. This CDR3 has 16 residues. In DNA, the CDR3 is TGTGCCAGCAAACCCCGGGACTCCCCATTTGGTGGTGAGCAGTTCTTC. Encoded protein: CASKPRDSPFGGEQFF.

V and J are TRBV2 and TRBJ2-7; the D is unclear. Germline-derived CDR1 and CDR2 are SNHLY and FYNNEI. V dropped 1 base and J dropped 6 bases, with 4 bases sitting between them. This CDR3 has 11 amino acids. The CDR3 sequence: CASSEVFEQYF. The DNA of the CDR3 is TGTGCCAGCAGTGAAGTATTCGAGCAGTACTTC.

This rearrangement joins TRBV13 to TRBJ1-3; 7 nucleotides align to TRBD1. Trimming at V came to 3 bases and at J to 8 bases, leaving 7 bases not matched to a gene. Germline V gene lookup returns CDR1 PRHDT and CDR2 FYEKMQ (reference sequence). CDR3 length: 14 residues. The CDR3 DNA is TGTGCCAGCAGCTTGACAGGGAGTTTAGACACCATATATTTT. Translating it yields CASSLTGSLDTIYF.

The chain carries TRBV4-2 and TRBJ2-3, with D perhaps matching TRBD1 (6 bases). Trimming shortened V by 0 bases and J by 6 bases, and 16 bases separated the two germline ends. This CDR3 contains 16 residues. Germline CDR1 and CDR2: LGHNA and YNFKEQ. CDR3 DNA sequence: TGTGCCAGCAGCCAAGATTGGGACAACGTGTGGGATACGCAGTATTTT. This gives the protein CASSQDWDNVWDTQYF.

The genes are TRBV5-1 and TRBJ2-2, with 11 bases aligning to TRBD2. This CDR3 is built from 15 residues. The germline gives CDR1 SGHRS, CDR2 YFSETQ. The V segment lost 8 bases and the J segment 4 bases; nucleotides outside the gene matches: 7. The CDR3 region is CASRLAGGPTGELFF. The CDR3 coding sequence is TGCGCCAGTAGGCTAGCGGGGGGACCCACCGGGGAGCTGTTTTTT. The full variable domain, its missing parts supplied by reference TRBV5-1 and TRBJ2-2, is KAGVTQTPRYLIKTRGQQVTLSCSPISGHRSVSWYQQTPGQGLQFLFEYFSETQRNKGNFPGRFSGRQFSNSRSEMNVSTLELGDSALYLCASRLAGGPTGELFFGEGSRLTVL.

Remarks on this clone: Germline is not matched at one junction end, which may reflect a read error. This CDR3 reads CASSSGGLAGGKNYNEQFF. The CDR3 DNA follows: TGTGCTAGCAGCTCCGGTGGGCTAGCGGGGGGGAAAAACTACAATGAGCAGTTCTTC. The chain carries TRBV7-7 and TRBJ2-1; 12 bases map to TRBD2. Germline CDR1 SSHAT, CDR2 FNYEAQ (reference sequence). The CDR3 extends over 19 amino acids.

V is TRBV6-5 and J is TRBJ2-7, with TRBD1 identical over 7 bases. Germline-derived CDR1 and CDR2 are MNHEY and SVGAGI. The ends lost 7 bases at V and 8 bases at J; junction bases unmatched: 5. The CDR3 extends over 11 amino acids. The CDR3 DNA is TGTGCCAGCAAATTACAGGGGCAGCAGTACTTC. It specifies CASKLQGQQYF.

This clone was detected a few times. V is TRBV5-5 and J is TRBJ1-5, with TRBD1 matching 7 bases. The CDR3 consists of 14 residues. V dropped 4 bases and J dropped 7; count of bases not matched to a gene: 8. Per germline, CDR1 SGHKS and CDR2 YYEKEE (reference sequence). CDR3 bases: TGTGCCAGCAGCCTCACAGGGGAAGGACAGCCCCAGCATTTT. Translating it yields CASSLTGEGQPQHF. The full variable domain, completed using reference TRBV5-5 and TRBJ1-5, is DAGVTQSPTHLIKTRGQQVTLRCSPISGHKSVSWYQQVLGQGPQFIFQYYEKEERGRGNFPDRFSARQFPNYSSELNVNALLLGDSALYLCASSLTGEGQPQHFGDGTRLSIL.

The gene calls are TRBV18 and TRBJ1-6; 7 bases fit TRBD1. Germline V gene sequence: CDR1 KGHSH, CDR2 LQKENI. V lost 4 bases to trimming and J lost 8 bases; unmatched junction nucleotides: 2. The CDR3 is 13 residues long. CDR3 nucleotides: TGTGCCAGCTCACAGGGGGCGTATTCACCCCTCCACTTT. This sequence encodes CASSQGAYSPLHF. Full variable domain (rest looked up from reference TRBV18 and TRBJ1-6): NAGVMQNPRHLVRRRGQEARLRCSPMKGHSHVYWYRQLPEEGLKFMVYLQKENIIDESGMPKERFSAEFPKEGPSILRIQQVVRGDSAAYFCASSQGAYSPLHFGNGTRLTVT.

The chain carries TRBV29-1 and TRBJ1-5, with a possible D match to TRBD1 (6 bases). The CDR3 length is 13 residues. V gave up 7 bases and J gave up 3 bases, with 13 bases separating them. Looked up from germline, CDR1 is SQVTM and CDR2 is ANQGSEA. CDR3 amino acids: CSALDSYNQPQHF. CDR3 in DNA: TGCAGCGCCCTGGACAGCTACAATCAGCCCCAGCATTTT.

The chain couples TRBV28 to TRBJ1-1, with D unclear. The CDR3 covers 12 residues. Germline CDR1 and CDR2: MDHEN and SYDVKM. V was trimmed by 2 bases and J by 6 bases, leaving 7 bases between them. The CDR3 is CASSLRRAEAFF. CDR3 sequence (DNA): TGTGCCAGCAGTTTAAGGAGGGCTGAAGCTTTCTTT.

This clone was picked up one time. The chain joins TRBV6-5 to TRBJ2-2; 8 bases match TRBD1. Trimming cost V 3 bases and J 5 bases; bases outside gene matches: 2. The CDR3 extends over 14 amino acids. The germline gives CDR1 MNHEY, CDR2 SVGAGI. CDR3 amino acids: CASSYNRGTGELFF. For the CDR3, the DNA is TGTGCCAGCAGTTATAACAGGGGGACCGGGGAGCTGTTTTTT.

J is TRBJ1-6 and V is TRBV2, with 7 bases aligning to TRBD1. The CDR3 is 15 residues long. Germline CDR1 is SNHLY and CDR2 is FYNNEI. Germline trimming cut 4 bases from V and 6 bases from J; bases unmatched to any gene: 6. The CDR3 DNA reads as TGTGCCAGCAGTGCCTCCGGACAGGCTAATTCACCCCTCCACTTT. It yields the protein CASSASGQANSPLHF.

V and J are TRBV10-3 and TRBJ2-4; 7 bases are a match to TRBD1. The CDR3 totals 16 residues. V trimming: 3 bases; J trimming: 0 bases; junction bases outside the gene matches: 5. The germline V gene encodes CDR1 ENHRY and CDR2 SYGVKD. The CDR3 spells CAISDFDRAAKNIQYF. Written as DNA, the CDR3 is TGTGCCATCAGTGACTTCGACAGGGCAGCCAAAAACATTCAGTACTTC.

The V gene is TRBV7-8, the J gene TRBJ1-2, with D perhaps matching TRBD1 (6 bases). Per germline, CDR1 SGHVS and CDR2 FQNEAQ. The CDR3 totals 17 residues. V lost 5 bases and J 1 base, leaving 20 bases between the germline ends. The CDR3 protein is CASSPYTGSVNNYGYTF. DNA for the CDR3: TGTGCCAGCAGCCCATACACAGGGTCGGTCAATAACTATGGCTACACCTTC.

The chain carries TRBV7-6 and TRBJ1-5; 8 bases fit TRBD1. The trim removed 1 base at V and 2 bases at J, leaving 7 bases unmatched. The CDR3 has 17 residues. Germline V gene lookup returns CDR1 SGHVS and CDR2 FNYEAQ. The DNA for the CDR3 is TGTGCCAGCAGCTTAGGGACAGGGAATATTGGCAATCAGCCCCAGCATTTT. It translates to CASSLGTGNIGNQPQHF.

As regards this clone: The junction departs from germline at one end; a sequencing error may be responsible. The V and J genes are TRBV7-7 and TRBJ2-5; D is perhaps TRBD1 (6 bases). This CDR3 has 15 residues. Germline V gives CDR1 SSHAT, CDR2 FNYEAQ (reference sequence). The DNA for the CDR3 is TGTGCTAGCAGCCCGCAAGGGCTAGGGGGTGAGACCCAGTACTTC. Its translation: CASSPQGLGGETQYF.

This clone came up many times. The gene calls are TRBV27 and TRBJ2-7; 7 nucleotides match TRBD1. After removal of 5 bases from V and 0 bases from J, the junction contained 4 bases not matched to a gene. This CDR3 region has 14 residues. Germline V CDR1 and CDR2: MNHEY, SMNVEV (reference sequence). For the CDR3, the DNA is TGTGCCAGCAGTCAAGGGGGCGTCTCCTACGAGCAGTACTTC. It yields the protein CASSQGGVSYEQYF.

In this sample, this clone turned up many times. V is TRBV19 and J is TRBJ1-1; the match to TRBD1 covers 7 bases. This CDR3 contains 14 residues. Germline CDR1 is LNHDA and CDR2 is SQIVND (reference sequence). The trim removed 4 bases at V and 5 bases at J, leaving 7 bases unmatched. CDR3 amino acids: CASSTRQGMTEAFF. CDR3 DNA: TGTGCCAGTAGTACCCGACAGGGAATGACTGAAGCTTTCTTT.

The J gene is TRBJ1-1, the V gene TRBV6-4; 7 bases are shared with TRBD1. The CDR3 is 14 residues long. Germline V gene sequence: CDR1 MRHNA, CDR2 SNTAGT. J gave up 1 base and V 6 bases, and 5 bases lay outside the gene matches. The CDR3 DNA reads TGTGCCAGCAGCGCCGGGACAGAGAACACTGAAGCTTTCTTT. Amino acid sequence: CASSAGTENTEAFF.

This clone appeared many times. This chain joins TRBV20-1 and TRBJ1-2; D remains ambiguous. The germline CDR1 and CDR2 sequences are DFQATT and SNEGSKA (reference sequence). V shed 5 bases and J shed 8 bases, with 12 bases lying between them. This CDR3 comprises 11 residues. CDR3 protein: CSASAPGGYTF. The CDR3 coding sequence is TGCAGTGCTTCAGCTCCGGGGGGCTACACCTTC.

Turning to this clone: The sample holds other DNA sequences that translate to the same CDR3. The V call is TRBV6-5, the J call TRBJ2-7; 7 bases line up with TRBD1. The CDR3 extends over 14 amino acids. V shed 0 bases, J shed 3 bases, and the junction held 2 bases outside the gene matches. CDR1 and CDR2 from the germline V gene are MNHEY and SVGAGI. The DNA for the CDR3 is TGTGCCAGCAGTTACTCAGACAGGGACTACGAGCAGTACTTC. Translating gives CASSYSDRDYEQYF.